This T cell receptor (beta chain) originates from a study of cytomegalovirus exposure and HLA in healthy donors. General study findings and limits: Researchers catalogued roughly 150 TCR beta chains as cytomegalovirus-associated.

Of note for this clone: Its target is unknown.

The donors were part of the validation cohort, which consisted of under 150 subjects and was separate from the first cohort of under 850 subjects. Clones were sequenced by immunoSEQ multiplex PCR, and TCRdb holds only the in-frame ones, with some missing. The sample shows fewer than 120,000 clones, more than 70% of them seen only once. The sequencing input was PBMCs. The source is a woman between 18 and 29 years old in good health and CMV-seronegative.

CDR3 DNA sequence: TGTGCCAGCAGCTTGGGATTAAGAGGGTTAATTTCACCCCTCCACTTT. Protein product: CASSLGLRGLISPLHF. The chain carries TRBV7-2 and TRBJ1-6, with no clear D. Trimming removed 3 bases from V and 9 bases from J, with 18 bases in between. Germline V gene data show CDR1 as SGHTA and CDR2 as FQGNSA. The CDR3 has 16 amino acids.